This TCR beta chain was observed in a study of blood T cell repertoires in COVID-19. About the research overall: There were acute and convalescent COVID-19 samples, and they came from the United States, Italy and Spain.

Authors' data handling: Researchers report that nucleated cell counts were estimated from reference gene primer amplification. This table comes from immunoSEQ multiplex PCR, and its TCRdb copy is limited to in-frame clones, with some not included. D and trimming come from the DNA, and the V and J calls and clone size come from that table. The sample holds some 150,000 clones, around 90% seen once. The ends were cut back, 1 base at V and 0 bases at J, with 11 bases in the middle. The CDR3 covers 16 residues. The germline gives CDR1 SGHAT, CDR2 FQNNGV. This clonotype was obtained from a woman aged 60-75 years with acute or convalescent COVID-19. J is TRBJ2-3 and V is TRBV11-2; tentatively, D is TRBD1 (5 bases). The specimen was peripheral blood. The CDR3 coding sequence is TGTGCCAGCAGCTTAGGGATCAGGGCTAGCACAGATACGCAGTATTTT. This sequence encodes CASSLGIRASTDTQYF.